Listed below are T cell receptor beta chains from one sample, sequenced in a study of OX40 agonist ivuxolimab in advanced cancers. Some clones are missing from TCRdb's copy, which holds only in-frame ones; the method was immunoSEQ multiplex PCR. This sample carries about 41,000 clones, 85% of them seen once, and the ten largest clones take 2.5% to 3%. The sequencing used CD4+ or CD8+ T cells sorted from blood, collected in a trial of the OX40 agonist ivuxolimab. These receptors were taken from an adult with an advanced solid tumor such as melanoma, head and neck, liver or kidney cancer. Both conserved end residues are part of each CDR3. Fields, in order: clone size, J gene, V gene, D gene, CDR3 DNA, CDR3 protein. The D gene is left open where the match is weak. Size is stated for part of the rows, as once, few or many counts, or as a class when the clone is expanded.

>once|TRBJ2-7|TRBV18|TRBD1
TGTGCCAGCTCACCAGGACCCGGGACAGGGTTTTCCTACGAGCAGTACTTC
CASSPGPGTGFSYEQYF
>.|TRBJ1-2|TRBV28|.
TGTGCCGCGGGCAGGACAAACTATGGCTACACCTTC
CAAGRTNYGYTF
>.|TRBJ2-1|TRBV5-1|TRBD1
TGCGCCAGCAGCTTGGAGTCCAGGGGGTACAATGAGCAGTTCTTC
CASSLESRGYNEQFF
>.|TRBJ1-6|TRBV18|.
TGTGCCAGCTCACCAGGGCTCACCAATTCACCCCTCCACTTT
CASSPGLTNSPLHF
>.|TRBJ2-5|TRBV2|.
TGTGCCAGCAGTGACTTCAGTAAAGACCCAGAGACCCAGTACTTC
CASSDFSKDPETQYF
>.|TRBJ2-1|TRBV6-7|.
TGTGCCAGCAGTCATGGAGGTACCTACAATGAGCAGTTCTTC
CASSHGGTYNEQFF
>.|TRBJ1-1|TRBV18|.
TGTGCCAGCTCACGATCGACGGAGAACACTGAAGCTTTCTTT
CASSRSTENTEAFF
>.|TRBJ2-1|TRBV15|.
TGTGCCACCAGCAGAGAAATGGGCGACACCTCCTCACGGAATGAGCAGTTCTTC
CATSREMGDTSSRNEQFF
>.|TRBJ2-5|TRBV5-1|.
TGCGCCAGCAGCTTCTCCGGGATTTCATTAGAGACCCAGTACTTC
CASSFSGISLETQYF
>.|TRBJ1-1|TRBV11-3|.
TGTGCCAGCAGCTTCGAACAGGGCTCTGAAGCTTTCTTT
CASSFEQGSEAFF
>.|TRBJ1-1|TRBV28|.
TGTGCCAGCACCTACGGAGGGGTGAACACTGAAGCTTTCTTT
CASTYGGVNTEAFF
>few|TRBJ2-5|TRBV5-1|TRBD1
TGCGCCAGCAGCAACCCACAGGGGTACGAGACCCAGTACTTC
CASSNPQGYETQYF